What follows is one T cell receptor beta chain and its context. The CDR3 covers 13 residues. The V end was cut by 2 bases, the J end by 3 bases, with 5 bases between. Per the germline V gene, CDR1 is MNHEY and CDR2 is SMNVEV (reference sequence). Original processing methods: Counts of nucleated cells, estimated from reference gene primer amplification, were obtained. Clones were read by immunoSEQ multiplex PCR, and TCRdb kept only the in-frame ones, dropping some. V and J calls and clone size are as listed in that table; D and trimming were resolved from the DNA. The sample records about 240,000 clones, 86% being singletons. This specimen belongs to a study of blood T cell repertoires in COVID-19. Study background: Sites across the United States, Italy and Spain contributed samples from acute and convalescent COVID-19. In each case, the material was cDNA or gDNA derived from T cells, B-cell-depleted T cells, or PBMCs.

Sequences were obtained from peripheral blood. The chain links TRBV27 to TRBJ2-1, with TRBD1 as a possible D gene (5 bases). This sequence originates from a man between 60 and 70 years old with acute or convalescent COVID-19. The CDR3 protein is CASSLDSYNEQFF. The CDR3, as DNA: TGTGCCAGCAGTTTAGACAGCTACAATGAGCAGTTCTTC.